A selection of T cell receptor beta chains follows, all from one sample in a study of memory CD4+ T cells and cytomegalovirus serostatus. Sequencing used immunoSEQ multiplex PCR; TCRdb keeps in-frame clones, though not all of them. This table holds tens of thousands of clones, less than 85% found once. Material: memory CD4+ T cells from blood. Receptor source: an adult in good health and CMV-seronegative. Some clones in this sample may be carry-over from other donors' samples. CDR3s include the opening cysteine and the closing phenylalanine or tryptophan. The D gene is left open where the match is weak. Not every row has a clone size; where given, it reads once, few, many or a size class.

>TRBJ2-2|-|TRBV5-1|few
CASTSSVGGRAGELFF
TGCGCCAGCACCTCTTCGGTGGGAGGCAGGGCCGGGGAGCTGTTTTTT
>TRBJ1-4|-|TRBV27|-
CASRTGPWEKLFF
TGTGCCAGCAGGACTGGGCCGTGGGAAAAACTGTTTTTT
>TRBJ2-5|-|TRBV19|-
CASPAYPSPAQYF
TGTGCCAGCCCAGCATACCCCTCCCCGGCCCAGTACTTC
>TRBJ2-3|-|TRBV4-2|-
CASSDYPLRDTQYF
TGTGCCAGCAGTGACTACCCGTTGCGGGATACGCAGTATTTT
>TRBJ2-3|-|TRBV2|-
CASSEGHSRASDTQYF
TGTGCCAGCAGTGAAGGTCACTCCCGCGCGTCTGATACGCAGTATTTT
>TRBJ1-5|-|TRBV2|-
CASSRTRDQPQHF
TGTGCCAGCAGTCGGACCCGAGATCAGCCCCAGCATTTT
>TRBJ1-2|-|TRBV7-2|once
CASSYDLLGAQADGYTF
TGTGCCAGCAGCTATGACTTACTGGGGGCCCAGGCTGATGGCTACACCTTC
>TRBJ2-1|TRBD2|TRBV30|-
CAWSVLEASGRNEQFF
TGTGCCTGGAGTGTCCTGGAGGCTAGCGGGAGGAACGAGCAGTTCTTC
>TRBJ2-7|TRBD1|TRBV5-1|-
CASSSTGTGGVEQYF
TGCGCCAGCAGTTCGACCGGGACAGGGGGCGTCGAGCAGTACTTC
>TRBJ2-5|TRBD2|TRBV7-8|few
CASSSRVAGQETQYF
TGTGCCAGCAGCTCCCGGGTAGCGGGACAAGAGACCCAGTACTTC
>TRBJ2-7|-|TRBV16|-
CASSQWGFYEQYF
TGTGCCAGCAGCCAATGGGGGTTCTACGAGCAGTACTTC
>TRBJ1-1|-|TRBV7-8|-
CASSLAHQGGMNTEAFF
TGTGCCAGCAGCTTAGCCCACCAGGGAGGGATGAACACTGAAGCTTTCTTT
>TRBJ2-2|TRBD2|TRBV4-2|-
CASSQAGTTYTGELFF
TGTGCCAGCAGCCAAGCAGGGACTACATACACCGGGGAGCTGTTTTTT
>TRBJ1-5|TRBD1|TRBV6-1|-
CASRAGTGTTAPQHF
TGTGCCAGCAGGGCCGGGACAGGGACCACTGCCCCCCAGCATTTT
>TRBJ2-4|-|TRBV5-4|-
CASSFSGAKNIQYF
TGTGCCAGCAGCTTCTCGGGAGCCAAAAACATTCAGTACTTC
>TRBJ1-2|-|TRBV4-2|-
CASSQEQAINYGYTF
TGTGCCAGCAGCCAAGAACAGGCAATCAACTATGGCTACACCTTC
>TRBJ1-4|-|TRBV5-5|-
CASSLWQVVWEKLFF
TGTGCCAGCAGCTTGTGGCAGGTTGTTTGGGAAAAACTGTTTTTT
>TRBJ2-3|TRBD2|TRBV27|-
CASSSTSGTTDTQYF
TGTGCCAGCAGCTCCACGAGCGGGACCACAGATACGCAGTATTTT
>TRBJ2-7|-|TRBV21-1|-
CASSYRAETYEQYF
TGTGCCAGCAGTTATAGGGCGGAGACCTACGAGCAGTACTTC
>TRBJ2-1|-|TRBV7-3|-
CASSPRTEYNEQFF
TGTGCCAGCAGCCCCCGGACAGAGTACAATGAGCAGTTCTTC
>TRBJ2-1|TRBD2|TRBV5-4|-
CASSGGLAREQFF
TGTGCCAGCAGCGGGGGACTAGCCCGCGAGCAGTTCTTC
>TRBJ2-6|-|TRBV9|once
CASSPTTAGANVLTF
TGTGCCAGCAGTCCCACTACAGCTGGGGCCAACGTCCTGACTTTC
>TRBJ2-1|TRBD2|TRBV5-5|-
CASSHPSGNNEQFF
TGTGCCAGCAGCCATCCTAGCGGGAACAATGAGCAGTTCTTC
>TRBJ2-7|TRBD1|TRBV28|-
CASSLWQGASEQYF
TGTGCCAGCAGTTTATGGCAGGGGGCGTCCGAGCAGTACTTC
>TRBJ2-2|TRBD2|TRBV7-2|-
CASSLPTSWTTGELFF
TGTGCCAGCAGCTTACCGACTAGCTGGACCACCGGGGAGCTGTTTTTT
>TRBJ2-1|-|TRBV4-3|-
CASSQDRDSYNEQFF
TGCGCCAGCAGCCAAGACAGGGACTCCTACAATGAGCAGTTCTTC
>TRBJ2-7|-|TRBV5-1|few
CASSLAGGRSGEQYF
TGCGCCAGCAGCTTGGCTGGGGGACGTAGCGGCGAGCAGTACTTC
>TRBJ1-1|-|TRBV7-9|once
CASSPSGTPGAFF
TGTGCCAGCAGCCCCTCCGGGACCCCAGGAGCTTTCTTT
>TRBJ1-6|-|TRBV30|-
CAWSGGAFYNSPLHF
TGTGCCTGGAGTGGAGGGGCTTTCTATAATTCACCCCTCCACTTT
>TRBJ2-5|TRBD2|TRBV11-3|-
CASSHEGLAGETQYF
TGTGCCAGCAGCCACGAGGGACTAGCGGGAGAGACCCAGTACTTC
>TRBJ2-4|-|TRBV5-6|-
CASSGRTGNIQYF
TGTGCCAGCAGCGGTCGGACGGGAAACATTCAGTACTTC
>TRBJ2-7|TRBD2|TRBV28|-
CASSLPQRGSYEQYF
TGTGCCAGCAGTTTACCCCAGCGGGGGTCCTACGAGCAGTACTTC
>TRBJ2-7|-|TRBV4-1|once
CASSQIDFIPGAAYEQYF
TGCGCCAGCAGCCAAATCGACTTCATACCCGGAGCGGCCTACGAGCAGTACTTC
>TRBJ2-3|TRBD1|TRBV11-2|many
CASSLGTGARTDTQYF
TGTGCCAGCAGCTTAGGGACAGGGGCCCGCACAGATACGCAGTATTTT
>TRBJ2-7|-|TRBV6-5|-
CASGEGGQYF
TGTGCCAGCGGGGAGGGGGGTCAGTACTTC
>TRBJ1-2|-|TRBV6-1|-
CASSVVHYGYTF
TGTGCCAGCAGTGTCGTACACTATGGCTACACCTTC
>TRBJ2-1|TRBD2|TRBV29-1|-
CSIPRASGTYNEQFF
TGCAGCATCCCCCGGGCTAGCGGAACCTACAATGAGCAGTTCTTC
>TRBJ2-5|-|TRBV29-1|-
CSAGRGTQETQYF
TGCAGCGCAGGGAGGGGGACCCAAGAGACCCAGTACTTC
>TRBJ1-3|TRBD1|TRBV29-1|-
CSVIQRTGNSGNTIYF
TGCAGCGTTATTCAGAGGACAGGAAACTCTGGAAACACCATATATTTT
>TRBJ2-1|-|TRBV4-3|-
CASSPHPRAGEQFF
TGCGCCAGCAGCCCCCACCCTAGGGCTGGTGAGCAGTTCTTC
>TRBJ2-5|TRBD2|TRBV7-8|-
CASSLALGLVVTQYF
TGTGCCAGCAGCTTAGCCCTGGGACTAGTGGTGACCCAGTACTTC